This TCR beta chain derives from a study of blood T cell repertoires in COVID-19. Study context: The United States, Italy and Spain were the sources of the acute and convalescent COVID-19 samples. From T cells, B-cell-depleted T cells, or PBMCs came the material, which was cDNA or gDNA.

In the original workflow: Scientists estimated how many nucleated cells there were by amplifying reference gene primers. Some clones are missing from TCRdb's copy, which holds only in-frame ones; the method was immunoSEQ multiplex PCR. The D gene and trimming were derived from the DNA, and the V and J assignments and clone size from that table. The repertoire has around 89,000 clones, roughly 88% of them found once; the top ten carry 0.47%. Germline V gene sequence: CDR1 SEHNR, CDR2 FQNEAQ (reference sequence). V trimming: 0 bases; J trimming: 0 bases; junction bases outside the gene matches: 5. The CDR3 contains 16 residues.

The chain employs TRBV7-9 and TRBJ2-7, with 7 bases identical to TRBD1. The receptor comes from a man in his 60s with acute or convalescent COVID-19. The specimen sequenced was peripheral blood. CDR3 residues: CASSLARGQHSYEQYF. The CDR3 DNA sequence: TGTGCCAGCAGCTTAGCGAGGGGACAGCACTCCTACGAGCAGTACTTC. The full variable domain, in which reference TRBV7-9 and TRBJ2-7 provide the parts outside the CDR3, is DTGVSQNPRHKITKRGQNVTFRCDPISEHNRLYWYRQTLGQGPEFLTYFQNEAQLEKSRLLSDRFSAERPKGSFSTLEIQRTEQGDSAMYLCASSLARGQHSYEQYFGPGTRLTVT.